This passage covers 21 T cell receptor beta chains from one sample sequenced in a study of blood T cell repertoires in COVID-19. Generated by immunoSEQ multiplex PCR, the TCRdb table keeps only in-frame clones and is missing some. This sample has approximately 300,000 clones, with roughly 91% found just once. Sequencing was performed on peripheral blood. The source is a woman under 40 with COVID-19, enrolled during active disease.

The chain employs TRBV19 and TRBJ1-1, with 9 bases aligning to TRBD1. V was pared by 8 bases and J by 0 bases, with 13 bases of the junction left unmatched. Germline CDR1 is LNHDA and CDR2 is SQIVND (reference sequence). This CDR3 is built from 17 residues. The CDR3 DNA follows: TGTGCCAGTTCTACCGATCCCGGGACAGGGCTGAACACTGAAGCTTTCTTT. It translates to CASSTDPGTGLNTEAFF.

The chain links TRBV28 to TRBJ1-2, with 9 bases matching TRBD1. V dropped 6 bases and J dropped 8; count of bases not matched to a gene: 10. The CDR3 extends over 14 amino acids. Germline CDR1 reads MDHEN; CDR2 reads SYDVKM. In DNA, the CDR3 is TGTGCCAGCAGCTGGGAGGACAGGGGTAGAGGCTACACCTTC. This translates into CASSWEDRGRGYTF.

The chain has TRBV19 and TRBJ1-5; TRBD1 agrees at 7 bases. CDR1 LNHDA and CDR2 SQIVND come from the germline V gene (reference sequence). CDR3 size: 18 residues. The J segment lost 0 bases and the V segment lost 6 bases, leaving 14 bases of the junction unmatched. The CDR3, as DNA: TGTGCCAGTAGCTTACTACGGGACAGCGGCCTTAGCAATCAGCCCCAGCATTTT. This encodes CASSLLRDSGLSNQPQHF.

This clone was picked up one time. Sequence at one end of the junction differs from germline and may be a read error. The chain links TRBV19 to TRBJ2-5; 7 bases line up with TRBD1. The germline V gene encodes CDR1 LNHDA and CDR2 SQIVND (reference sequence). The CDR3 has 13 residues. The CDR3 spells CAGPPGQQETQYF. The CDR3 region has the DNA TGTGCAGGACCCCCGGGACAGCAAGAAACCCAGTACTTC.

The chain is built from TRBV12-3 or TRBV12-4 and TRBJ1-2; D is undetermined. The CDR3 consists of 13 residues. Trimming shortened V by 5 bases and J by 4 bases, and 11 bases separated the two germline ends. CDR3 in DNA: TGTGCCAGCAGTCCACGGGTCCCCTATGGCTACACCTTC. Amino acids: CASSPRVPYGYTF.

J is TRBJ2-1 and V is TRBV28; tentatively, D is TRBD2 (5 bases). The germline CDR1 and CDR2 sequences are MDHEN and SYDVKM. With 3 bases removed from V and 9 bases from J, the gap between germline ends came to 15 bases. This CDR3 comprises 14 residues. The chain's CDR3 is CASSFRGRSGEQFF. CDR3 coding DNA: TGTGCCAGCAGTTTCCGGGGTCGGTCAGGTGAGCAGTTCTTC.

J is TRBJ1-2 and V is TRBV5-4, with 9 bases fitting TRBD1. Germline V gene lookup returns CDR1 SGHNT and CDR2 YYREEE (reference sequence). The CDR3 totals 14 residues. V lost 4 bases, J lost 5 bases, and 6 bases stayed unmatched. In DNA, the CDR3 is TGTGCCAGCAGCACAGCCGGGACAGGGTATGGCTACACCTTC. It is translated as CASSTAGTGYGYTF. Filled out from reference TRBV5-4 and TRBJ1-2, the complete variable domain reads ETGVTQSPTHLIKTRGQQVTLRCSSQSGHNTVSWYQQALGQGPQFIFQYYREEENGRGNFPPRFSGLQFPNYSSELNVNALELDDSALYLCASSTAGTGYGYTFGSGTRLTVV.

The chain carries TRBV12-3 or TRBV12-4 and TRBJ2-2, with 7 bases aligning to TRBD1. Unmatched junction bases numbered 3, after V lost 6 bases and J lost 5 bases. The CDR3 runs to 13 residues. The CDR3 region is CASSQDRTGELFF. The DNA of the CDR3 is TGTGCCAGCAGCCAGGACAGGACCGGGGAGCTGTTTTTT.

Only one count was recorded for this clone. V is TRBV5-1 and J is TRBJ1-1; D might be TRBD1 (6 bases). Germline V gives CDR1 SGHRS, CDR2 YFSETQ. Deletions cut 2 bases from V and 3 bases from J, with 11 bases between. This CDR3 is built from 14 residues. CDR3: CASSFDRGYTEAFF. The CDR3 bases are TGCGCCAGCAGCTTTGATAGGGGGTACACTGAAGCTTTCTTT.

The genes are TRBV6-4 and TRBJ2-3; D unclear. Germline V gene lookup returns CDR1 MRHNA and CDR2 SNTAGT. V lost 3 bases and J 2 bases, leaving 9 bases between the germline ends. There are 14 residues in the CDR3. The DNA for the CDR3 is TGTGCCAGCAGTGAGAGAGACATCACAGATACGCAGTATTTT. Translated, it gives CASSERDITDTQYF.

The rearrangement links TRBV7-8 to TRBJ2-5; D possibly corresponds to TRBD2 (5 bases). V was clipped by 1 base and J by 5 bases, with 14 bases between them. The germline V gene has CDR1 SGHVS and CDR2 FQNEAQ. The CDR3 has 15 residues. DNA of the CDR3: TGTGCCAGCAGCTTAGGGGCGACTACCGGGGAGACCCAGTACTTC. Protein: CASSLGATTGETQYF.

CDR3 sequence (DNA): TGCGCCAGCAGCCATCCCCGTCCGGAGAACTATGGCTACACCTTC. This encodes CASSHPRPENYGYTF. The genes are TRBV4-1 and TRBJ1-2; D not certain. V was cut by 3 bases and J by 2 bases, with 13 bases left in between. Germline V gene sequence: CDR1 MGHRA, CDR2 YSYEKL. The CDR3 totals 15 residues.

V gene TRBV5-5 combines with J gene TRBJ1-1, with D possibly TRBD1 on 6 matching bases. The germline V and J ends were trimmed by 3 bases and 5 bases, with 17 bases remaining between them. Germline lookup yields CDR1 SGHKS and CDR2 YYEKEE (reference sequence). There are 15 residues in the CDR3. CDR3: CASSSRGGFETEAFF. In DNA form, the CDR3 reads TGTGCCAGCAGCTCCAGGGGTGGGTTTGAGACTGAAGCTTTCTTT.

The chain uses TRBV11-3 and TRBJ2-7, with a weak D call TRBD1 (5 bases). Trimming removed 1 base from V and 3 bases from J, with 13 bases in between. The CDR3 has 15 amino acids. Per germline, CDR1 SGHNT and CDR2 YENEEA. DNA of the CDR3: TGTGCCAGCAGCTTAGGGGGCGGAGAAAACTACGAGCAGTACTTC. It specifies CASSLGGGENYEQYF.

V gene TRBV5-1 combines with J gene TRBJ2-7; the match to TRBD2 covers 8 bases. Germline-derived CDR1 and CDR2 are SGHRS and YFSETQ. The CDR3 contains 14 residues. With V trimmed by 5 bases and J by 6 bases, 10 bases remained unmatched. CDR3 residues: CASSSNAGGPEQYF. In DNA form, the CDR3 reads TGCGCCAGCAGTTCAAATGCGGGGGGCCCCGAGCAGTACTTC.

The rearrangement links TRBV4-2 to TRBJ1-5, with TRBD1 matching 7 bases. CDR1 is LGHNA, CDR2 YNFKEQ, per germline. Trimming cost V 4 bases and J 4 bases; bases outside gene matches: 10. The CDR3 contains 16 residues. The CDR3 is CASSPRQGSNNQPQHF. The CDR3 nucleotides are TGTGCCAGCAGCCCCCGACAGGGAAGCAATAATCAGCCCCAGCATTTT.

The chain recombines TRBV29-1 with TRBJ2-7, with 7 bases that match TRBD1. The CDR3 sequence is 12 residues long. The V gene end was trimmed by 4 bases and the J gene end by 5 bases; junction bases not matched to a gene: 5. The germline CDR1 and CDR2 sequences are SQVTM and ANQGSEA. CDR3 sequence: CSVGQGSHEQYF. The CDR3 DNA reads TGCAGCGTTGGACAGGGTTCCCACGAGCAGTACTTC.

In DNA, the CDR3 is TGTGCCAGCAGCTTACGCGGGGGAAGCACAGATACGCAGTATTTT. It is translated as CASSLRGGSTDTQYF. The chain uses TRBV13 and TRBJ2-3; 7 bases match TRBD2. The length of the CDR3 is 15 residues. Germline CDR1 and CDR2: PRHDT and FYEKMQ (reference sequence). V lost 2 bases, J lost 0 bases, and 2 bases stayed unmatched.

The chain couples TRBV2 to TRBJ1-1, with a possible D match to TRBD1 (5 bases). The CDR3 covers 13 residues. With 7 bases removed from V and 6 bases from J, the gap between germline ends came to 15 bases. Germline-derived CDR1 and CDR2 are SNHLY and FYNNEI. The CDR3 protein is CASKQVPEPEAFF. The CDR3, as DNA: TGTGCCAGCAAACAGGTCCCTGAGCCTGAAGCTTTCTTT.

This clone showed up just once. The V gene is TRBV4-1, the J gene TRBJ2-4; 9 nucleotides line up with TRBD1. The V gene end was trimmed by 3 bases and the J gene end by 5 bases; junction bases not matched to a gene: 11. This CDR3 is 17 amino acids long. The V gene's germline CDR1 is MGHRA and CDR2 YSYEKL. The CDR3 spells CASSQGNRDREENIQYF. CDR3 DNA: TGCGCCAGCAGCCAGGGTAACCGGGACAGGGAGGAAAACATTCAGTACTTC.

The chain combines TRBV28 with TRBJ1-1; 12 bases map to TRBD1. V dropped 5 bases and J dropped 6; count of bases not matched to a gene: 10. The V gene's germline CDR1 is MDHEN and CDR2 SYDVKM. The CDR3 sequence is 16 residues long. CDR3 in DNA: TGTGCCAGCAGTGACCCGGGACAGGGGGCTAGGGCTGAAGCTTTCTTT. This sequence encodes CASSDPGQGARAEAFF.